This TCR beta chain was observed in a study of blood T cells in healthy people across ages (dated by TCRdb to about 2015). Notes on the research overall: In model experiments, template switching captured roughly one uniquely barcoded TCR beta cDNA molecule for every two T cells. Donors of different ages were randomly distributed across sequencing lanes to avoid experimental bias. The donors were divided into four age groups: young (average around 16 years), middle-aged (approximately 39), aged (about 62) and long-lived (roughly 86). The study analyzed two additional independent replicas of 1 million unique cDNA reads from the same blood draw for two donors, one aged 18 to 29 and one aged 80 or older. Using deep sequencing normalized with unique cDNA molecular identifiers, the study measured how TCR beta repertoire diversity changes with age. Overall study outcomes, separate from this receptor: Estimates of total diversity based on one million sequenced T cells were considered lower bounds and underestimates. Because profiling used bulk unsorted PBMCs, naive and antigen-experienced compartments could not be compared conclusively. As age increased, observed TCR beta diversity per million T cells dropped in a roughly linear way, and a significant reduction was already evident by age about 40. Compared with the aged group, the long-lived group had more naive CD4+ T cells, fewer expanded clones and increased TCR diversity, a pattern suggesting age selection. The CMV infection status of donors was not known, potentially confounding age-related changes in expanded clonotypes. The percentage of naive T cells measured by flow cytometry correlated strongly with observed TCR beta diversity.

This clonotype was observed at least ten times. The specificity of this receptor is unknown. Base quality data are lacking; no much larger clone is found one base away. The donors were 40 or so Caucasian individuals from Russia, aged 6 to 90 years, who were systemically healthy. Approximately 10 milliliters of peripheral blood were collected from each donor into EDTA-treated Vacutainer tubes. Ficoll-Paque density-gradient centrifugation was used to isolate PBMCs, with at least 6 million obtained per sample. Trizol reagent was used to extract total RNA from PBMCs, with at least 6 micrograms per sample. The percentages of naive CD45RAhigh/CD27high T cells were determined by flow cytometry on a PBMC aliquot from every donor. Receptor amplification or capture employed 5' RACE. Sequencing took place on an Illumina HiSeq 2500. The second PCR ran for about 6 to 12 cycles and used a J-beta primer mix along with a sample-barcoded 5' primer. Each TCR beta cDNA molecule received a unique molecular identifier from a template-switch 5' adaptor carrying 12 random nucleotides. Each sample yielded at least 2.5 million CDR3-containing paired-end reads. First-strand cDNA was synthesized from all RNA with the Mint cDNA synthesis kit, primed by a TRBC-specific oligonucleotide. All cDNA was treated with uracil-DNA glycosylase and then went through a first 18-cycle PCR with the universal primers M1SS and BC2_uni_R. Per the source publication's procedure: For normalization, 1 million high-quality reads were randomly selected from each sample, with every read carrying a distinct molecular identifier. Reads sharing molecular identifiers were discarded rather than binned into consensus sequences. MiTCR, set to a Q25 quality threshold and the strictest error-elimination algorithm, was used for CDR3 identification, clonotype clustering and error correction. A nonparametric unseen species model using Euler transformation provided a lower-bound estimate of total TCR beta diversity. TCRdb applied fastp at Q25 and MiXCR to the public reads, then kept only in-frame beta chains. Rows with one shared CDR3 protein collapse into an entry with the most common genes and DNA. TCRdb's processing, not the authors' own work, is the source of the V and J calls. This sample gives some 800,000 distinct CDR3 sequences in total; around 45% of them show up just once. Together, the top ten hold roughly 19% of the sample.

This clonotype was obtained from a man in his sixties in good health. Sequenced input: blood.

The DNA sequence follows: TGTGCCAGCAGCCGCAAGCGGGGACTAGCGGGGCTCACCCAGTCGGGGCTCGACAATGAGCAGTTCTTC. Its translation reads: CASSRKRGLAGLTQSGLDNEQFF. The V gene is TRBV11-1 and the J gene is TRBJ2-1, with TRBD2 matching 13 junction bases. Measured from the cysteine to the phenylalanine, the CDR3 is 23 residues long. Only the CDR3 DNA is retained, 69 bases long and in frame from the first base. V is cut back by 5 bases and J by 5 bases, with 27 bases in the junction unmatched. CDR1 SGHAT and CDR2 FQDESV were looked up in the germline V gene (reference sequence).